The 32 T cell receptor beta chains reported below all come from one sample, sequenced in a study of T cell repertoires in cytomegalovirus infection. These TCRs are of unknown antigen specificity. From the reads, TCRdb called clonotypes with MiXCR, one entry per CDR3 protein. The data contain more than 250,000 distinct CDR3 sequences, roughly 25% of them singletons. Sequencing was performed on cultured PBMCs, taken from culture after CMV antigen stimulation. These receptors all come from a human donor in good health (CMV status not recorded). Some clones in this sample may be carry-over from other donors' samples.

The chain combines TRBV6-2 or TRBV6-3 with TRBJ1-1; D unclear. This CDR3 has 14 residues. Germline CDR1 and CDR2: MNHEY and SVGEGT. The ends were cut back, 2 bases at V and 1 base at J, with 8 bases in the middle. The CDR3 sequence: CASSYPWENTEAFF. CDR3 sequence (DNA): TGTGCCAGCAGTTACCCATGGGAGAACACTGAAGCTTTCTTT.

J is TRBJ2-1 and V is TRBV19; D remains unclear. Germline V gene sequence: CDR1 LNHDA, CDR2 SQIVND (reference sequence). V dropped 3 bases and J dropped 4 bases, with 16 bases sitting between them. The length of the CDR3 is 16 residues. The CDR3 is CASSIFGSPNYNEQFF. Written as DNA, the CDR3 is TGTGCCAGTAGTATTTTTGGCTCCCCAAATTACAATGAGCAGTTCTTC. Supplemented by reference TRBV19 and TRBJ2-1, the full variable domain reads DGGITQSPKYLFRKEGQNVTLSCEQNLNHDAMYWYRQDPGQGLRLIYYSQIVNDFQKGDIAEGYSVSREKKESFPLTVTSAQKNPTAFYLCASSIFGSPNYNEQFFGPGTRLTVL.

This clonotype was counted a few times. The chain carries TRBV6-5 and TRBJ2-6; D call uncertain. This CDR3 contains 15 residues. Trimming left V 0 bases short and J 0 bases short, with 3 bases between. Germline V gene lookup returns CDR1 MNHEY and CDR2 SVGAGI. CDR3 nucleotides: TGTGCCAGCAGTTACTCGGCCTCTGGGGCCAACGTCCTGACTTTC. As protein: CASSYSASGANVLTF.

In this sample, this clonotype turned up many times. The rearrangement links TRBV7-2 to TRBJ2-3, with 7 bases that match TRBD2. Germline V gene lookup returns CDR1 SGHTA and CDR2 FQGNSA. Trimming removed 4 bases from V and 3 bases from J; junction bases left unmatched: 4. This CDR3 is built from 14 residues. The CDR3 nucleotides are TGTGCCAGCAGCTCTTCTAGCGGTACAGATACGCAGTATTTT. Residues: CASSSSSGTDTQYF.

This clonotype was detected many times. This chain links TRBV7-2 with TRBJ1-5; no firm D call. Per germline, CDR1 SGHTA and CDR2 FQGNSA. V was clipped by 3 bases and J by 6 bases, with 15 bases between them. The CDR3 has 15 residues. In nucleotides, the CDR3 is TGTGCCAGCAGCTTGGGGATAGGGAGATCTCAGCCCCAGCATTTT. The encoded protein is CASSLGIGRSQPQHF.

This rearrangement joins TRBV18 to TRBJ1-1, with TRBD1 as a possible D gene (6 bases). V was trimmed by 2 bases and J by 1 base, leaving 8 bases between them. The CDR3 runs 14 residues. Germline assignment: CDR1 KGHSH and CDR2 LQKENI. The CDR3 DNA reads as TGTGCCAGCTCACCATTACAGGGGAACACTGAAGCTTTCTTT. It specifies CASSPLQGNTEAFF.

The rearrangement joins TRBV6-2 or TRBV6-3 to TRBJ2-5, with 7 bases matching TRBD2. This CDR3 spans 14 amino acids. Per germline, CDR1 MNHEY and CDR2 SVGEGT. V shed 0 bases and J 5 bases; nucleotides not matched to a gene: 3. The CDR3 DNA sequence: TGTGCCAGCAGTTACTCGGCAGCGGGGGAGACCCAGTACTTC. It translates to CASSYSAAGETQYF.

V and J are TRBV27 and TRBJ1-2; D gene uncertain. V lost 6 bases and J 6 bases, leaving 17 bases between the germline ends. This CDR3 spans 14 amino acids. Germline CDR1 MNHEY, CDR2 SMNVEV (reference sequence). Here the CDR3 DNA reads TGTGCCAGCAGCAAGGCACCCGATCGCAATGGCTACACCTTC. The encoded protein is CASSKAPDRNGYTF.

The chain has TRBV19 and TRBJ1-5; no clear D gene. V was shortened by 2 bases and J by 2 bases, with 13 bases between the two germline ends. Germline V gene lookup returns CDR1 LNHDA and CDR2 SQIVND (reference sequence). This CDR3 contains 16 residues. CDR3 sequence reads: CASSIQVDLGNQPQHF. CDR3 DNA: TGTGCCAGTAGTATACAGGTTGACCTCGGCAATCAGCCCCAGCATTTT.

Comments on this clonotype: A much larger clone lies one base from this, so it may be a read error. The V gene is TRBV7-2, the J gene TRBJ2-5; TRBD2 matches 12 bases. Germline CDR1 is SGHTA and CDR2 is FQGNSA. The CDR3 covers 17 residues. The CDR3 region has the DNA TGTGGCAGCAGCCCTAGAGGACTAGCGGGATACCAAGAGACCCAGTACTTC. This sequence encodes CGSSPRGLAGYQETQYF.

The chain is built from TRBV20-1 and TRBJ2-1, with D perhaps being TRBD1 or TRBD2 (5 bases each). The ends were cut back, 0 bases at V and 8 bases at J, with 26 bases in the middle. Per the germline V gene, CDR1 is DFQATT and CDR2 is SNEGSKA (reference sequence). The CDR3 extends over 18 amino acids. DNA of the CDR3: TGCAGTGCTAGAGATCAAGCCAGGTGGGACCAGGACGGTGATGAGCAGTTCTTC. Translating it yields CSARDQARWDQDGDEQFF.

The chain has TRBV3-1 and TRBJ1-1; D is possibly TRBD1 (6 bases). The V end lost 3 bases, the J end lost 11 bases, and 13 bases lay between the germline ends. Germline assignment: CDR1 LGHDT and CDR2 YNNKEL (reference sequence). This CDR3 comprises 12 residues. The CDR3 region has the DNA TGTGCCAGCAGCCACGTAGGGGACAATGCTTTCTTT. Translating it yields CASSHVGDNAFF.

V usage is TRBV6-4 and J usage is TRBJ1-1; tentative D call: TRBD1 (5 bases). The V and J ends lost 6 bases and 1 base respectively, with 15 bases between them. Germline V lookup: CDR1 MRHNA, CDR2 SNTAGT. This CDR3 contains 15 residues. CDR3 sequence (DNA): TGTGCCAGCAGACTTGACGGGGCTCGGAACACTGAAGCTTTCTTT. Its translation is CASRLDGARNTEAFF.

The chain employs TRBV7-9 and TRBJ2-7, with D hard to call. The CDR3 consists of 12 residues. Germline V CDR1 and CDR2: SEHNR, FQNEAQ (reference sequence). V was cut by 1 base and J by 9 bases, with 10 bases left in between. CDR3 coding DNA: TGTGCCAGCAGCTTAGACTCCATGGCGCAGTACTTC. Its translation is CASSLDSMAQYF.

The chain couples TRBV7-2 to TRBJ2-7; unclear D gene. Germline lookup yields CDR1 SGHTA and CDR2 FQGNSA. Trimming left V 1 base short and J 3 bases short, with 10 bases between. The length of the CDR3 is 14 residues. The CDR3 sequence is CASSLVLTVYEQYF. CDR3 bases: TGTGCCAGCAGCTTAGTTCTTACAGTCTACGAGCAGTACTTC.

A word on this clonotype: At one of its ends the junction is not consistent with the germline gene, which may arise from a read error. CDR3 residues: CAISFADRAYNEQFF. The CDR3 coding sequence is TGTGCCATCAGCTTCGCGGACAGGGCATACAATGAGCAGTTCTTC. The chain carries TRBV7-2 and TRBJ2-1; 8 positions agree with TRBD1. The germline V gene encodes CDR1 SGHTA and CDR2 FQGNSA. The CDR3 loop spans 15 amino acids.

The CDR3 loop reads CASSFEARNVSPLHF. The DNA of the CDR3 is TGTGCCAGCAGTTTCGAGGCCAGGAATGTCTCGCCCCTCCACTTT. The genes are TRBV27 and TRBJ1-6; D unclear. CDR3 length equals 15 residues. CDR1 is MNHEY and CDR2 is SMNVEV in the germline V gene (reference sequence). Trimming cost V 3 bases and J 13 bases, with 19 bases left between them.

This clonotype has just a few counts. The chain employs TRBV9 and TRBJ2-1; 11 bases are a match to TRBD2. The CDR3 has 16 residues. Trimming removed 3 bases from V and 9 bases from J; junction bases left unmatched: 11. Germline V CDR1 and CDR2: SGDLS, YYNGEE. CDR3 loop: CASSAGTSGRFIEQFF. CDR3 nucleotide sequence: TGTGCCAGCAGCGCCGGGACTAGCGGACGCTTCATTGAGCAGTTCTTC.

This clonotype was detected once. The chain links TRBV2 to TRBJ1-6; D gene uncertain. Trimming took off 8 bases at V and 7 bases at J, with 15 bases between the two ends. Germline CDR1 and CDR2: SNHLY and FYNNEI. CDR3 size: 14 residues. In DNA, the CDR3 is TGTGCCAGCCTCGTCGACGGGCGGAATTCACCCCTCCACTTT. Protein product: CASLVDGRNSPLHF.

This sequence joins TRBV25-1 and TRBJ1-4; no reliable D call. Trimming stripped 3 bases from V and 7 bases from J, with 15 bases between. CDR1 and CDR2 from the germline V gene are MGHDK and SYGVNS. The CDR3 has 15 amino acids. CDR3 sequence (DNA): TGTGCCAGCAGTGACACCTTTTGGTCGGGTGAAAAACTGTTTTTT. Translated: CASSDTFWSGEKLFF. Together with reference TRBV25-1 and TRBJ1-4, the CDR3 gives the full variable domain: EADIYQTPRYLVIGTGKKITLECSQTMGHDKMYWYQQDPGMELHLIHYSYGVNSTEKGDLSSESTVSRIRTEHFPLTLESARPSHTSQYLCASSDTFWSGEKLFFGSGTQLSVL.

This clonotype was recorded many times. The CDR3 DNA follows: TGTGCCAGCAGTTACTCGGGTTCCTCTGGGGCCAACGTCCTGACTTTC. Its protein product is CASSYSGSSGANVLTF. The rearrangement links TRBV6-5 to TRBJ2-6; D unresolved. V was cut by 0 bases and J by 0 bases, with 6 bases left in between. The CDR3 spans 16 residues. The germline CDR1 and CDR2 sequences are MNHEY and SVGAGI.

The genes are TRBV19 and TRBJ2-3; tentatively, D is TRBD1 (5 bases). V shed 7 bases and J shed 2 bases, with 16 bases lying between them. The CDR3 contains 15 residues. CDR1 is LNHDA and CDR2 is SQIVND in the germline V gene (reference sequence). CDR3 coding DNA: TGTGCCAGTACTGATGCTGCAGGGCACACAGATACGCAGTATTTT. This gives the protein CASTDAAGHTDTQYF.

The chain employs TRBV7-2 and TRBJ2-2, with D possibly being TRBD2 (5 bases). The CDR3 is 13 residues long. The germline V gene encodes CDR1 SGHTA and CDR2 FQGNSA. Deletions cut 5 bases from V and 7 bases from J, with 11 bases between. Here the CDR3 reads CASSPEAGGELFF. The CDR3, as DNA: TGTGCCAGCAGCCCGGAGGCGGGCGGGGAGCTGTTTTTT.

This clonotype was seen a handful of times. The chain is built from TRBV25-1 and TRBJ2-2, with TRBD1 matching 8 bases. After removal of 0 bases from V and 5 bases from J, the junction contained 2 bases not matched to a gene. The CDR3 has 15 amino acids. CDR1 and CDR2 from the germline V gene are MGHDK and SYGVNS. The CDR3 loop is CASSEYTGGTGELFF. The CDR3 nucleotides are TGTGCCAGCAGTGAATACACAGGGGGAACCGGGGAGCTGTTTTTT.

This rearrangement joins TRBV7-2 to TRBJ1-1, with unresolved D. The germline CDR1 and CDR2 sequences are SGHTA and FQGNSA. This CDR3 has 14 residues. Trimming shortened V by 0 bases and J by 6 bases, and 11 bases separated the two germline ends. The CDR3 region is CASSLAVRGSEAFF. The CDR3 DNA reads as TGTGCCAGCAGCTTAGCGGTGCGAGGATCTGAAGCTTTCTTT.

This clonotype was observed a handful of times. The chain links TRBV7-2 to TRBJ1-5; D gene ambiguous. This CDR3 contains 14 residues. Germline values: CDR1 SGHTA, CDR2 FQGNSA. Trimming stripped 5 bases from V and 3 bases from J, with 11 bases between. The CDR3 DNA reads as TGTGCCAGCAGCCTCGGGAGAAACAATCAGCCCCAGCATTTT. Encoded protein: CASSLGRNNQPQHF.

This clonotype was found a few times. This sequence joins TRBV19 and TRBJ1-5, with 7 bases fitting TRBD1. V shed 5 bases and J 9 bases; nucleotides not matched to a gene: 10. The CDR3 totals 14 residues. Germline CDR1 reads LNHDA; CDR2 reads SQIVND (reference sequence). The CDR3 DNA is TGTGCCAGTAGTGAACTACAGGGGACGAGGCCCCAGCATTTT. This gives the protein CASSELQGTRPQHF. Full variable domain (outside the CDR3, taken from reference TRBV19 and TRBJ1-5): DGGITQSPKYLFRKEGQNVTLSCEQNLNHDAMYWYRQDPGQGLRLIYYSQIVNDFQKGDIAEGYSVSREKKESFPLTVTSAQKNPTAFYLCASSELQGTRPQHFGDGTRLSIL.

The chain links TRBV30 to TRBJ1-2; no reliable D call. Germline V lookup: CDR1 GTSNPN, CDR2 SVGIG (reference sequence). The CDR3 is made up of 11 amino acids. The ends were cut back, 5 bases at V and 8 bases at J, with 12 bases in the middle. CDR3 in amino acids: CAWGTTRGYTF. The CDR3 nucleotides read TGTGCCTGGGGTACTACTCGGGGCTACACCTTC.

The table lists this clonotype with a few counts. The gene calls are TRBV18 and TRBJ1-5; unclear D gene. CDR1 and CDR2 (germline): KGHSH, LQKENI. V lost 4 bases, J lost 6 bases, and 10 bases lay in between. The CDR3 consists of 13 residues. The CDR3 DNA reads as TGTGCCAGCTCACAGGGAGGGAGTCAGCCCCAGCATTTT. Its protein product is CASSQGGSQPQHF.

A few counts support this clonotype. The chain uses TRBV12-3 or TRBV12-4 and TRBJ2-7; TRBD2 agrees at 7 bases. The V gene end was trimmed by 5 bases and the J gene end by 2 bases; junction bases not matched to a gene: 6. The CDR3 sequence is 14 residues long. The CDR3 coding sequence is TGTGCCAGCAGTGTGGCAGGGACTACCTACGAGCAGTACTTC. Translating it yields CASSVAGTTYEQYF.

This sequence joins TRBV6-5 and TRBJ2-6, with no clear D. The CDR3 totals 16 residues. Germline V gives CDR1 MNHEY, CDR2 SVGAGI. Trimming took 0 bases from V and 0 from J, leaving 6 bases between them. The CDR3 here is CASSYSDFSGANVLTF. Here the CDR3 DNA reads TGTGCCAGCAGTTACTCTGACTTCTCTGGGGCCAACGTCCTGACTTTC.

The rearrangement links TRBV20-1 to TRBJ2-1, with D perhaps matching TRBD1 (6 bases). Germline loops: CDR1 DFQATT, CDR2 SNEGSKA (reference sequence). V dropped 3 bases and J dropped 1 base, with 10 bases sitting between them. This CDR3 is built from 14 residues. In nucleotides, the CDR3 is TGCAGTGCTAGTTCTAGGGGGTCCTACAATGAGCAGTTCTTC. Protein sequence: CSASSRGSYNEQFF.